Detailed here is one TCR beta chain. This sample stems from a study of T cell changes during pregnancy in multiple sclerosis. Trimming took 1 base from V and 4 from J; bases not matched to a gene: 3. Germline V CDR1 and CDR2: SEHNR, FQNEAQ (reference sequence). This CDR3 comprises 14 residues. The protocol was immunoSEQ multiplex PCR, while the TCRdb copy is restricted to in-frame clones and leaves out a portion. The sample has more than 45,000 clones, 94% seen once. The source material was CD4+ T cells from peripheral blood mononuclear cells, sampled in the first trimester of pregnancy. The chain has TRBV7-9 and TRBJ1-2; 7 bases are shared with TRBD1. The TCR sequence derives from a female donor with multiple sclerosis, enrolled in a pregnancy study. The CDR3 is CASSLGTGSYGYTF. As DNA, the CDR3 is TGTGCCAGCAGCTTAGGGACAGGATCCTATGGCTACACCTTC.